This is a list of T cell receptor beta chains from one sample in a study of shared clonotypes between healthy human individuals. The assay was immunoSEQ multiplex PCR, and TCRdb's table has in-frame clones only and misses some. The data hold some 1,900,000 clones, with approximately 94% observed a single time. Input material: naive CD8+ T cells sorted from blood. Receptors originate from a man aged 18-30 years in good health. CDR3s include the opening cysteine and the closing phenylalanine or tryptophan. A D gene is named only where the DNA matches it firmly. Only part of the rows carry a size: once, few, many, or a class if the clone is expanded.

CDR3nt: TGTGCCAGCAGTCTCGGCCGGGGGGAGCAGTACTTC; CDR3aa: CASSLGRGEQYF; j_gene: TRBJ2-7; v_gene: TRBV27; abundance: .; d_gene: .
CDR3nt: TGTGCCAGCAGTGGGAGGAAGGGCGGCTACACCTTC; CDR3aa: CASSGRKGGYTF; j_gene: TRBJ1-2; v_gene: TRBV6-1; abundance: .; d_gene: .
CDR3nt: TGTGCCAGCAGAGAACTTCAGGGGGGCGCTGAAGCTTTCTTT; CDR3aa: CASRELQGGAEAFF; j_gene: TRBJ1-1; v_gene: TRBV6-5; abundance: .; d_gene: TRBD1
CDR3nt: TGTGCCAGCAGCCAGTCAGCGAACACCGGGGAGCTGTTTTTT; CDR3aa: CASSQSANTGELFF; j_gene: TRBJ2-2; v_gene: TRBV5-6; abundance: .; d_gene: .
CDR3nt: TGTGCCAGCAGCTTGGGACAGGGGTGGGGATATGGCTACACCTTC; CDR3aa: CASSLGQGWGYGYTF; j_gene: TRBJ1-2; v_gene: TRBV5-5; abundance: few; d_gene: TRBD1
CDR3nt: TGTGCCAGCAGCCAAGATAGGACGGTCGAGCAGTACTTC; CDR3aa: CASSQDRTVEQYF; j_gene: TRBJ2-7; v_gene: TRBV14; abundance: .; d_gene: .
CDR3nt: TGCGCCAGCAGCCAAGAGTCAGCGGGAAACACAGATACGCAGTATTTT; CDR3aa: CASSQESAGNTDTQYF; j_gene: TRBJ2-3; v_gene: TRBV4-1; abundance: .; d_gene: TRBD2
CDR3nt: TGTGCCAGCACACCGGTACTAGCTAACAATGAGCAGTTCTTC; CDR3aa: CASTPVLANNEQFF; j_gene: TRBJ2-1; v_gene: TRBV18; abundance: .; d_gene: .
CDR3nt: TGTGCCAGCAGCTTTTTGGGCCAGGGAAGAGATACGCAGTATTTT; CDR3aa: CASSFLGQGRDTQYF; j_gene: TRBJ2-3; v_gene: TRBV5-6; abundance: once; d_gene: .
CDR3nt: TGTGCCAGCAGCTTGGTTTCTAGCGGGAGGGCGGAGTACGAGCAGTACTTC; CDR3aa: CASSLVSSGRAEYEQYF; j_gene: TRBJ2-7; v_gene: TRBV5-4; abundance: .; d_gene: TRBD2
CDR3nt: TGTGCCAGCAGCCAACCGGCGACGGGGGATGACCAAGAGACCCAGTACTTC; CDR3aa: CASSQPATGDDQETQYF; j_gene: TRBJ2-5; v_gene: TRBV4-2; abundance: .; d_gene: .
CDR3nt: TGCGCCAGCAGCCAAGATCTTGAGCAGCCCCAGCATTTT; CDR3aa: CASSQDLEQPQHF; j_gene: TRBJ1-5; v_gene: TRBV4-3; abundance: few; d_gene: .